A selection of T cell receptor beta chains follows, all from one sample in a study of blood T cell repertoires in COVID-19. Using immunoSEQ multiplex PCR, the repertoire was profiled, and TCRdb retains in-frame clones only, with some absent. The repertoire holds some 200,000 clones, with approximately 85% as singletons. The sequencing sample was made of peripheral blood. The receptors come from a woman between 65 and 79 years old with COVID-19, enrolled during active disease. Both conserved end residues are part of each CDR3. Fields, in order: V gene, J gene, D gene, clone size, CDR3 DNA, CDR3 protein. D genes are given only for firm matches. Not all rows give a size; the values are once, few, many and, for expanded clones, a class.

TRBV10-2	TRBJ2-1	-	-	TGCGCCAGCAGGAGGACAACCTACAATGAGCAGTTCTTC	CASRRTTYNEQFF
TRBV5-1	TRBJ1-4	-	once	TGCGCCAGCAGCCCCCAGGCCAGTAATGAAAAACTGTTTTTT	CASSPQASNEKLFF
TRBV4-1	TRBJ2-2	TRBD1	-	TGCGCCAGCAGCCGTTCGTCGGGACAGGGGGCGCCCGGGGAGCTGTTTTTT	CASSRSSGQGAPGELFF
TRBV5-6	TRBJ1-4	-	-	TGTGCCAGCAGCTTGGCCGATGAAAAACTGTTTTTT	CASSLADEKLFF
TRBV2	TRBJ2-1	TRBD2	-	TGTGCCAGCAGTGAAGCGGGAGGGTCCTACAATGAGCAGTTCTTC	CASSEAGGSYNEQFF
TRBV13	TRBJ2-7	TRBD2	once	TGTGCCAGCAGCTCGTTAGCGGGATCGTACGAGCAGTACTTC	CASSSLAGSYEQYF
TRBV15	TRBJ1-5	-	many	TGTGCCACCAGCAAGGGGAACTATCAGCCCCAGCATTTT	CATSKGNYQPQHF
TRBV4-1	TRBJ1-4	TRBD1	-	TGCGCCAGCAGCCAGCGACAGGGGGGAGGTGAAAAACTGTTTTTT	CASSQRQGGGEKLFF
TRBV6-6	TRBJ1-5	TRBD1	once	TGTGCCAGCAGTTACTCGGGACAGGGGCATCAGCCCCAGCATTTT	CASSYSGQGHQPQHF
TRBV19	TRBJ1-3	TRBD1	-	TGTGCCAGTAAAACAGGGGGAATCTCTGGAAACACCATATATTTT	CASKTGGISGNTIYF
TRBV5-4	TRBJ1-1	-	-	TGTGCCAGCAGCATACAGGGAAACACTGAAGCTTTCTTT	CASSIQGNTEAFF
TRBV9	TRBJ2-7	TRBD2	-	TGTGCCAGCAGCGTAGGCGGGGGGCCTAACTACGAGCAGTACTTC	CASSVGGGPNYEQYF
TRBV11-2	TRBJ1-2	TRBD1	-	TGTGCCAGCAGCTCCACCGGGACAGGGCCCTATGGCTACACCTTC	CASSSTGTGPYGYTF
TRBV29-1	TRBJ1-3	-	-	TGCAGCGTTGTTGGAGGTGGAAACACCATATATTTT	CSVVGGGNTIYF
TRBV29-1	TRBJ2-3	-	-	TGCAGCGTTGTGTATAGTAATTCAGATACGCAGTATTTT	CSVVYSNSDTQYF
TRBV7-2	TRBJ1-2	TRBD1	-	TGTGCCAGCAGCTTATCGGGACAGGGGAACTATGGCTACACCTTC	CASSLSGQGNYGYTF